Sequencing of this T cell receptor (beta chain) was carried out in a study of Tregs in tolerant kidney transplant recipients. Findings and caveats of the study: No direct test of biological reproducibility was done here.

Profiled with immunoSEQ multiplex PCR; TCRdb holds only in-frame clones, not every one. Here the sample spans more than 90,000 clones, roughly 92% being singletons. Remarks on this clone: Its antigen is currently unknown.

Unmatched junction bases numbered 12, after V lost 4 bases and J lost 1 base. Looked up from germline, CDR1 is SGDLS and CDR2 is YYNGEE. CDR3 length equals 17 residues. The TCR was taken from a human donor in good health. The material sequenced was CD4+ T cells from blood. The chain has TRBV9 and TRBJ2-3; 7 bases match TRBD1. The CDR3 nucleotides read TGTGCCAGCAGCCAATACAGAGGGACAGCGGGCACAGATACGCAGTATTTT. This codes for CASSQYRGTAGTDTQYF.